A selection of T cell receptor beta chains follows, all from one sample in a study of OX40 agonist ivuxolimab in advanced cancers. Sequencing used immunoSEQ multiplex PCR; TCRdb keeps in-frame clones, though not all of them. Of about 15,000 clones listed, more than 65% are singletons. The sample here was CD4+ or CD8+ T cells sorted from blood, taken in a trial of the OX40 agonist ivuxolimab. The receptors stem from an adult with an advanced solid tumor such as melanoma, head and neck, liver or kidney cancer. The CDR3 runs from the conserved cysteine through the conserved F or W. D genes are given only for firm matches. Size values are once, few and many counts, or a class for expanded clones, and some rows have none.

. TRBJ1-1 TRBV28 . CASSLFQGQNTEAFF TGTGCCAGCAGTTTATTTCAGGGACAGAACACTGAAGCTTTCTTT
. TRBJ1-4 TRBV5-1 . CASSPYDREKLFF TGCGCCAGCAGCCCATATGACAGGGAAAAACTGTTTTTT
. TRBJ1-4 TRBV30 once CAWAGTANEKLFF TGTGCCTGGGCGGGAACAGCCAATGAAAAACTGTTTTTT
. TRBJ2-2 TRBV5-4 once CASSLDQPNTGELFF TGTGCCAGCAGCTTGGACCAACCGAACACCGGGGAGCTGTTTTTT
. TRBJ1-5 TRBV6-5 few CASSLGRSNQPQHF TGTGCCAGCAGTTTGGGCCGGAGCAATCAGCCCCAGCATTTT
TRBD2 TRBJ2-7 TRBV5-1 . CASSLTAGGTYEQYF TGCGCCAGCAGCTTGACAGCGGGAGGAACCTACGAGCAGTACTTC
. TRBJ1-4 TRBV6-5 once CASSFLQGGDEKLFF TGTGCCAGCAGTTTCCTACAAGGGGGGGATGAAAAACTGTTTTTT
. TRBJ2-7 TRBV6-1 . CASSAYEQYF TGTGCCAGCAGTGCTTACGAGCAGTACTTC
. TRBJ2-1 TRBV5-1 . CASSPDGGVYNEQFF TGCGCCAGCAGCCCCGACGGGGGTGTCTACAATGAGCAGTTCTTC
. TRBJ1-2 TRBV5-1 medium-sized CASSKQDNYGYTF TGCGCCAGCAGTAAACAAGATAACTATGGCTACACCTTC
TRBD1 TRBJ1-1 TRBV5-5 . CASSTGTGVNTEAFF TGTGCCAGCAGCACTGGGACAGGGGTGAACACTGAAGCTTTCTTT
. TRBJ1-5 TRBV27 . CASSLMPGSNQPQHF TGTGCCAGCAGTTTAATGCCGGGGAGCAATCAGCCCCAGCATTTT
. TRBJ2-3 TRBV6-4 few CASSDSNGNSADTQYF TGTGCCAGCAGTGACTCTAACGGGAACAGCGCAGATACGCAGTATTTT
. TRBJ1-2 TRBV28 . CASTPPKVNIGGYTF TGTGCCAGCACCCCCCCGAAGGTAAATATTGGTGGCTACACCTTC
. TRBJ1-1 TRBV10-3 . CATNLGSKAFF TGTGCCACCAATCTGGGCTCGAAAGCTTTCTTT
. TRBJ2-3 TRBV11-2 . CASSLQGLADTQYF TGTGCCAGCAGCTTACAAGGGCTGGCAGATACGCAGTATTTT
. TRBJ2-1 TRBV2 few CASSQTAYNEQFF TGTGCCAGCAGTCAGACAGCTTACAATGAGCAGTTCTTC
. TRBJ2-1 TRBV27 . CASSLADAAGNEQFF TGTGCCAGCAGTTTAGCGGATGCGGCGGGCAATGAGCAGTTCTTC
TRBD1 TRBJ2-7 TRBV11-2 . CASSLKEGTGSSGEQYF TGTGCCAGCAGCCTGAAGGAAGGGACAGGGAGTTCGGGAGAGCAGTACTTC
TRBD1 TRBJ2-1 TRBV27 few CASSITTGGWRNEQFF TGTGCCAGCAGTATAACAACAGGGGGCTGGAGGAATGAGCAGTTCTTC
TRBD2 TRBJ2-1 TRBV4-1 . CASSLGPGLAGPRGYNEQFF TGCGCCAGCAGCCTGGGGCCGGGACTAGCGGGTCCACGCGGGTACAATGAGCAGTTCTTC
. TRBJ2-7 TRBV7-9 . CASTSLRDEQYF TGTGCCAGCACCTCCCTCCGGGACGAGCAGTACTTC
. TRBJ2-3 TRBV9 once CASSGSPDTQYF TGTGCCAGCAGCGGGAGTCCAGATACGCAGTATTTT
. TRBJ1-2 TRBV7-9 . CASSSLTGGGYTF TGTGCCAGCAGCTCATTGACAGGAGGAGGCTACACCTTC
. TRBJ2-1 TRBV7-9 . CASRPRRQETYSYNEQFF TGTGCCAGCCGCCCCCGACGACAGGAGACGTACTCCTACAATGAGCAGTTCTTC
. TRBJ2-3 TRBV7-3 once CASSLIHGKGTDTQYF TGTGCCAGCAGCTTAATCCACGGGAAGGGCACAGATACGCAGTATTTT
. TRBJ1-2 TRBV28 . CAAGAYGYTF TGTGCCGCGGGAGCCTATGGCTACACCTTC